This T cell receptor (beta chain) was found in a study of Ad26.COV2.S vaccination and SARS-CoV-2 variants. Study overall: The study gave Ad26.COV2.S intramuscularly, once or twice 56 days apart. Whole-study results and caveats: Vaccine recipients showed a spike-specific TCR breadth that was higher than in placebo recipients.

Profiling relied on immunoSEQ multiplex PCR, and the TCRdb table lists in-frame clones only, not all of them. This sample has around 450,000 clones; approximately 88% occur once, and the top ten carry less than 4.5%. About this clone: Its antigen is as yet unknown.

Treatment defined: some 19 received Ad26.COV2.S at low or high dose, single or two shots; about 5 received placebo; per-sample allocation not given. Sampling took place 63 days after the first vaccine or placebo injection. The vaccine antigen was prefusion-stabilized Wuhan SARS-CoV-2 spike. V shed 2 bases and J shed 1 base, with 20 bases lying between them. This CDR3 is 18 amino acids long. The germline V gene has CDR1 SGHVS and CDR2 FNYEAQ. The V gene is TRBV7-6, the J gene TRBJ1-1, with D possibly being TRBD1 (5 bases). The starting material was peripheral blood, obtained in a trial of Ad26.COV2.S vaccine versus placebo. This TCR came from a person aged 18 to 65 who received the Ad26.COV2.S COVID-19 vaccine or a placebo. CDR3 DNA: TGTGCCAGCAGCTTACCCCCTAGGAGAACGGGACGGAACACTGAAGCTTTCTTT. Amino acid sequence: CASSLPPRRTGRNTEAFF. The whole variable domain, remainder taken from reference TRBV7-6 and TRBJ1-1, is GAGVSQSPRYKVTKRGQDVALRCDPISGHVSLYWYRQALGQGPEFLTYFNYEAQQDKSGLPNDRFSAERPEGSISTLTIQRTEQRDSAMYRCASSLPPRRTGRNTEAFFGQGTRLTVV.